Detailed here is one TCR beta chain. Its antigen is unidentified. V lost 5 bases, J lost 6 bases, and 4 bases stayed unmatched. Germline CDR1 and CDR2: MNHEY and SMNVEV (reference sequence). CDR3 length: 13 residues. cDNA serving as the sequencing template came from extracted, reverse transcribed RNA. Here immunoSEQ multiplex PCR was the method, and the copy in TCRdb shows in-frame clones only, minus some. Among about 150,000 clones listed, 50% to 65% were seen once. These data come from a study of CD8+ T cells in alopecia areata. The study, taken as a whole, reports: The study found higher clonality in lesional than normal scalp, especially in alopecia totalis/universalis. In patients, TCRs were shared less clearly than in mice, and HLA may possibly be involved. Normal skin's resident alphabeta T cells are also sequenced in scalp samples.

Sorted out of PBMCs were CD4+ T cells and CD8+ T cells. The receptor's source is a human donor in good health. Specimen: CD4+ T cells sorted from blood. The J gene is TRBJ2-3, the V gene TRBV27; TRBD2 matches 8 bases. For the CDR3, the DNA is TGTGCCAGCAGTAACCGACTAGCGGATACGCAGTATTTT. Its protein is CASSNRLADTQYF.